This TCR beta chain was found in a study of blood T cell repertoires in COVID-19. Assay used: immunoSEQ multiplex PCR; TCRdb lists only in-frame clones, some missing. The table includes roughly 290,000 clones, around four fifths detected once. The CDR3 is 17 amino acids. The V and J ends lost 8 bases and 0 bases, in that order; junction bases with no gene match: 10. Germline-derived CDR1 and CDR2 are SNHLY and FYNNEI. The chain carries TRBV2 and TRBJ2-1; 10 positions agree with TRBD2. Sample: peripheral blood. This clonotype was sampled from a woman in her 50s with active or convalescent COVID-19. In nucleotides, the CDR3 is TGTGCCAGCGGAGGTGGACTAGCGGTAAGCTCCTACAATGAGCAGTTCTTC. It codes for CASGGGLAVSSYNEQFF.